This is a list of T cell receptor beta chains from one sample in a study of OX40 agonist ivuxolimab in advanced cancers. Generated by immunoSEQ multiplex PCR, the TCRdb table keeps only in-frame clones and is missing some. This table has about 78,000 clones, roughly 92% appearing once. Sequencing used CD4+ or CD8+ T cells sorted from blood, obtained in a trial of the OX40 agonist ivuxolimab. Source of these receptors: an adult with an advanced solid tumor such as melanoma, head and neck, liver or kidney cancer. The CDR3 runs from the conserved cysteine through the conserved F or W. A D gene is named only where the DNA matches it firmly. Where a row states a size, it is once, few, many or the class of an expanded clone; other rows omit it.

V gene: TRBV2; J gene: TRBJ1-5; clone size: NA; D gene: NA; CDR3 protein: CASSGEGDQPQHF; CDR3 DNA: TGTGCCAGCAGTGGTGAGGGGGATCAGCCCCAGCATTTT
V gene: TRBV19; J gene: TRBJ1-1; clone size: once; D gene: NA; CDR3 protein: CASSILWQPNTEAFF; CDR3 DNA: TGTGCCAGTAGTATCCTTTGGCAGCCGAACACTGAAGCTTTCTTT
V gene: TRBV19; J gene: TRBJ1-2; clone size: NA; D gene: NA; CDR3 protein: CASTPPGIYGYTF; CDR3 DNA: TGTGCCAGTACCCCCCCCGGGATCTATGGCTACACCTTC
V gene: TRBV28; J gene: TRBJ2-3; clone size: NA; D gene: TRBD1; CDR3 protein: CASTPLGTGGTDTQYF; CDR3 DNA: TGTGCCAGCACCCCCTTGGGGACAGGAGGCACAGATACGCAGTATTTT
V gene: TRBV5-1; J gene: TRBJ1-4; clone size: NA; D gene: TRBD1; CDR3 protein: CASSRTGNEKLFF; CDR3 DNA: TGCGCCAGCAGTAGGACAGGCAATGAAAAACTGTTTTTT
V gene: TRBV5-8; J gene: TRBJ1-5; clone size: NA; D gene: NA; CDR3 protein: CASSSGEGGNQPQHF; CDR3 DNA: TGTGCCAGCAGTTCGGGTGAGGGAGGCAATCAGCCCCAGCATTTT
V gene: TRBV5-1; J gene: TRBJ2-7; clone size: few; D gene: TRBD1; CDR3 protein: CASSLGPGQGTEQYF; CDR3 DNA: TGCGCCAGCAGCTTGGGCCCGGGACAGGGGACGGAGCAGTACTTC
V gene: TRBV27; J gene: TRBJ2-7; clone size: NA; D gene: TRBD2; CDR3 protein: CASSFRTSPSYEQYF; CDR3 DNA: TGTGCCAGCAGTTTTCGGACTAGCCCTTCCTACGAGCAGTACTTC
V gene: TRBV4-2; J gene: TRBJ1-2; clone size: NA; D gene: NA; CDR3 protein: CASSQDLVSYTF; CDR3 DNA: TGTGCCAGCAGCCAAGATCTAGTGAGCTACACCTTC
V gene: TRBV10-1; J gene: TRBJ2-4; clone size: NA; D gene: NA; CDR3 protein: CASSESGVDIQYF; CDR3 DNA: TGCGCCAGCAGTGAGTCGGGTGTGGACATTCAGTACTTC
V gene: TRBV27; J gene: TRBJ1-2; clone size: once; D gene: NA; CDR3 protein: CASSRRGGSGGYTF; CDR3 DNA: TGTGCCAGCAGTAGACGTGGGGGTTCGGGTGGCTACACCTTC
V gene: TRBV5-4; J gene: TRBJ2-5; clone size: NA; D gene: TRBD2; CDR3 protein: CASSFPGLAGPQDF; CDR3 DNA: TGTGCCAGCAGCTTCCCGGGCCTAGCGGGTCCCCAGGACTTC